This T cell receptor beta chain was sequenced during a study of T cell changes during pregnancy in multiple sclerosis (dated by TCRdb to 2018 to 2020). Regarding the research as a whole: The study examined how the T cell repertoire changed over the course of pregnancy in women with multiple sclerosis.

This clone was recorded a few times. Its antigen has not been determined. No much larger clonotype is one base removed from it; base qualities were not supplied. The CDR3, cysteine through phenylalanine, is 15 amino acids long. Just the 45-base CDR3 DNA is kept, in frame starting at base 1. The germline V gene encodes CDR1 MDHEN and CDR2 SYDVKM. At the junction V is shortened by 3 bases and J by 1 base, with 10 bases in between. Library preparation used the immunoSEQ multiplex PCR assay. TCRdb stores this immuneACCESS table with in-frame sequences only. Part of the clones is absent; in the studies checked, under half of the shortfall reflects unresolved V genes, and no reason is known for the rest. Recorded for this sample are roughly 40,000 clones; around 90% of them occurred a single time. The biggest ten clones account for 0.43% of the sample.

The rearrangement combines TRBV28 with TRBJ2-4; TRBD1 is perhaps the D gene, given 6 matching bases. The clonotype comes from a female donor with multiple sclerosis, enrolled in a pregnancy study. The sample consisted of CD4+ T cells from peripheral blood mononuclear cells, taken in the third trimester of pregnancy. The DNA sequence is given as TGTGCCAGCAGTTTCCCAGGGGCGGCCAAAAACATTCAGTACTTC. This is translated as CASSFPGAAKNIQYF.